The 27 T cell receptor beta chains below were found in one sample sequenced in a study of T cells in Graves' hyperthyroidism and ophthalmopathy. What was amplified from RNA transcripts were TCR beta CDR3 regions. TCR CDR3 underwent first-round RT-PCR with the HTBI primer set. MiXCR, applied by TCRdb to the multiplex PCR reads, yields one record per CDR3 protein. The data show 250,000 to 300,000 distinct CDR3 sequences, approximately 12% seen once. Sequencing used blood. All receptors derive from a young woman with Graves' hyperthyroidism that later progressed to Graves' ophthalmopathy.

As DNA, the CDR3 is TGTGCCAGCAGTTTAAGGGGGGAGGGAAACTATGGCTACACCTTC. Amino acid sequence: CASSLRGEGNYGYTF. The chain employs TRBV28 and TRBJ1-2, with a possible D match to TRBD1 (6 bases). V was shortened by 2 bases and J by 2 bases, with 12 bases between the two germline ends. The CDR3 totals 15 residues. Per the germline V gene, CDR1 is MDHEN and CDR2 is SYDVKM.

This clonotype came up a few times. The chain couples TRBV5-1 to TRBJ2-7; D remains ambiguous. This CDR3 contains 13 residues. Trimming cost V 0 bases and J 3 bases, with 7 bases left between them. The germline V gene encodes CDR1 SGHRS and CDR2 YFSETQ. CDR3 nucleotides: TGCGCCAGCAGCTTGGCTATAAACTACGAGCAGTACTTC. Protein sequence: CASSLAINYEQYF.

This clonotype was seen ten or more times. In DNA form, the CDR3 reads TGTGCCAGCAGTTCCCGGGGTCGGGTTGGCTACACCTTC. Protein sequence: CASSSRGRVGYTF. The chain has TRBV28 and TRBJ1-2; D call uncertain. The germline CDR1 and CDR2 sequences are MDHEN and SYDVKM. The CDR3 covers 13 residues. Trimming stripped 4 bases from V and 7 bases from J, with 13 bases between.

This clonotype was picked up many times. The V gene is TRBV27, the J gene TRBJ1-1; tentatively, D is TRBD1 (5 bases). CDR1 is MNHEY, CDR2 SMNVEV, per germline (reference sequence). The CDR3 is 13 residues long. V was pared by 1 base and J by 7 bases, with 10 bases between. In DNA, the CDR3 is TGTGCCAGCAGTTTATTTGGGGGTGGTGAAGCTTTCTTT. It specifies CASSLFGGGEAFF.

The table lists this clonotype with a count of one. An end of the junction does not agree with germline; a read error may underlie this. This rearrangement joins TRBV6-1 to TRBJ2-2, with TRBD2 matching 9 bases. The germline gives CDR1 MNHNS, CDR2 SASEGT. The length of the CDR3 is 15 residues. CDR3 region: CASRGLAENTGELSF. CDR3 DNA sequence: TGTGCCAGTCGGGGACTAGCCGAGAACACCGGGGAGCTGTCTTTT.

This clonotype has ten or more counts. In nucleotides, the CDR3 is TGTGCCAGCAGCCTGAACCCGGGACTAGCGGGTCAAGAGACCCAGTACTTC. Protein: CASSLNPGLAGQETQYF. V gene TRBV11-2 combines with J gene TRBJ2-5; TRBD2 aligns across 12 bases. The CDR3 sequence is 17 residues long. The V and J ends lost 5 bases and 2 bases, in that order; junction bases with no gene match: 9. CDR1 SGHAT and CDR2 FQNNGV come from the germline V gene.

Remarks on this clonotype: A much larger clone lies a single base off, so this may be a read error. This sequence joins TRBV9 and TRBJ2-5; a weak D match, TRBD2 (7 bases). Germline CDR1 is SGDLS and CDR2 is YYNGEE. The V end lost 4 bases, the J end lost 4 bases, and 17 bases lay between the germline ends. This CDR3 contains 15 residues. CDR3 DNA sequence: TGTGCCAGCAGCACAAGGGGGGGGCCAGGAGAGACCCAGTACTTC. This gives the protein CASSTRGGPGETQYF.

The table lists this clonotype with many counts. This chain connects TRBV28 to TRBJ2-5; D not certain. This CDR3 has 14 residues. CDR1 MDHEN and CDR2 SYDVKM come from the germline V gene. Between the trimmed V and J ends, which lost 3 bases and 5 bases, there was a span of 13 bases. Here the CDR3 DNA reads TGTGCCAGCAGTTTCCCCCCAGTTCTCGAGACCCAGTACTTC. Translated, it gives CASSFPPVLETQYF. Supplemented by reference TRBV28 and TRBJ2-5, the full variable domain reads DVKVTQSSRYLVKRTGEKVFLECVQDMDHENMFWYRQDPGLGLRLIYFSYDVKMKEKGDIPEGYSVSREKKERFSLILESASTNQTSMYLCASSFPPVLETQYFGPGTRLLVL.

CDR3 coding DNA: TGTGCCAGCAGCTTTAGTAGCATTTTGGCCGGGGAGCTGTTTTTT. Translation: CASSFSSILAGELFF. The chain is built from TRBV7-2 and TRBJ2-2, with D unresolved. Germline-derived CDR1 and CDR2 are SGHTA and FQGNSA. V gave up 3 bases and J gave up 6 bases, with 14 bases separating them. The CDR3 sequence is 15 residues long. Full variable domain (remainder filled in from reference TRBV7-2 and TRBJ2-2): GAGVSQSPSNKVTEKGKDVELRCDPISGHTALYWYRQSLGQGLEFLIYFQGNSAPDKSGLPSDRFSAERTGGSVSTLTIQRTQQEDSAVYLCASSFSSILAGELFFGEGSRLTVL.

This clonotype was recorded at least ten times. The DNA for the CDR3 is TGTGCCAGCAGTTTGGGACTAGCGGGAGGGCCTGGGTACAATGAGCAGTTCTTC. Amino acids: CASSLGLAGGPGYNEQFF. The chain carries TRBV27 and TRBJ2-1, with TRBD2 matching over 16 bases. J was trimmed by 4 bases and V by 3 bases; bases with no gene match: 6. This CDR3 region has 18 residues. The V gene's germline CDR1 is MNHEY and CDR2 SMNVEV (reference sequence).

The chain is built from TRBV4-1 and TRBJ1-2, with D perhaps TRBD1 (6 bases). This CDR3 is built from 15 residues. Germline loops: CDR1 MGHRA, CDR2 YSYEKL. Deletions cut 4 bases from V and 6 bases from J, with 18 bases between. CDR3 nucleotide sequence: TGCGCCAGCAGCCTGATAGGGGGAAGAGTTGATGGCTACACCTTC. Encoded protein: CASSLIGGRVDGYTF.

The rearrangement joins TRBV27 to TRBJ2-3, with 11 bases lining up with TRBD1. V dropped 8 bases and J dropped 5; count of bases not matched to a gene: 3. CDR1 is MNHEY and CDR2 is SMNVEV in the germline V gene (reference sequence). The CDR3 length is 13 residues. CDR3 nucleotides: TGTGCCAGCGGGACAGGGGGGATAGATACGCAGTATTTT. Protein: CASGTGGIDTQYF.

In this sample, this clonotype turned up many times. The chain recombines TRBV29-1 with TRBJ1-2, with 8 bases that match TRBD1. Trimming took 2 bases from V and 4 from J; bases not matched to a gene: 3. This CDR3 is 13 amino acids long. Per germline, CDR1 SQVTM and CDR2 ANQGSEA. CDR3 nucleotides: TGCAGCGTTGAAAGGACAGGGCTCTATGGCTACACCTTC. Amino acid sequence: CSVERTGLYGYTF.

This clonotype was counted many times. The chain uses TRBV28 and TRBJ2-3, with 7 nucleotides matching TRBD1. The length of the CDR3 is 17 residues. The junction had 11 bases not matched to a gene; V was cut back by 4 bases and J by 1 base. Germline V gene lookup returns CDR1 MDHEN and CDR2 SYDVKM. This chain's CDR3 is CASSSRLTGQGTDTQYF. Here the CDR3 DNA reads TGTGCCAGCAGTTCCCGGTTGACAGGGCAGGGCACAGATACGCAGTATTTT. The whole variable domain, filled in from reference TRBV28 and TRBJ2-3, reads DVKVTQSSRYLVKRTGEKVFLECVQDMDHENMFWYRQDPGLGLRLIYFSYDVKMKEKGDIPEGYSVSREKKERFSLILESASTNQTSMYLCASSSRLTGQGTDTQYFGPGTRLTVL.

This clonotype has at least ten counts. The chain links TRBV3-1 to TRBJ2-2; the D gene is possibly TRBD2 (5 bases). The CDR3 extends over 15 amino acids. CDR1 LGHDT and CDR2 YNNKEL come from the germline V gene (reference sequence). Trimming took 6 bases from V and 3 from J, leaving 14 bases between them. The CDR3 region has the DNA TGTGCCAGCAGTCGCGCTTTCGGGGACACCGGGGAGCTGTTTTTT. Its protein product is CASSRAFGDTGELFF.

CDR3 bases: TGTGCCAGCAGTCGCCCCAGGGTACCAGATACGCAGTATTTT. As protein: CASSRPRVPDTQYF. The rearrangement joins TRBV6-1 to TRBJ2-3; maybe TRBD1 (5 bases). CDR1 and CDR2 from the germline V gene are MNHNS and SASEGT. The V and J ends lost 5 bases and 4 bases respectively, with 13 bases between them. The CDR3 extends over 14 amino acids.

In this sample, this clonotype turned up a few times. In DNA form, the CDR3 reads TGTGCCACCAGTGATGCCACCTACGAGCAGTACTTC. It yields the protein CATSDATYEQYF. The chain is built from TRBV24-1 and TRBJ2-7, with no clear D. The germline gives CDR1 KGHDR, CDR2 SFDVKD. The CDR3 is 12 amino acids. V was shortened by 3 bases and J by 2 bases, with 4 bases between the two germline ends.

This clonotype was found many times. The chain couples TRBV28 to TRBJ2-1; TRBD2 matches 10 bases. Germline CDR1 and CDR2: MDHEN and SYDVKM. J gave up 8 bases and V 5 bases, and 12 bases lay outside the gene matches. The CDR3 has 16 residues. The CDR3 loop is CASSPIAGGGLDEQFF. In DNA form, the CDR3 reads TGTGCCAGCAGTCCCATAGCGGGAGGAGGTTTAGATGAGCAGTTCTTC.

V gene TRBV7-9 combines with J gene TRBJ2-1, with D unresolved. Trimming left V 4 bases short and J 8 bases short, with 9 bases between. The germline CDR1 and CDR2 sequences are SEHNR and FQNEAQ (reference sequence). CDR3 length: 12 residues. In nucleotides, the CDR3 is TGTGCCAGCAGCTCCCTTTCGGATGAGCAGTTCTTC. Translation gives CASSSLSDEQFF. The full variable domain, rest sourced from reference TRBV7-9 and TRBJ2-1, is DTGVSQNPRHKITKRGQNVTFRCDPISEHNRLYWYRQTLGQGPEFLTYFQNEAQLEKSRLLSDRFSAERPKGSFSTLEIQRTEQGDSAMYLCASSSLSDEQFFGPGTRLTVL.

This rearrangement joins TRBV3-2 to TRBJ1-2; the table assigns TRBD1, which was not confirmed against the DNA. TRBV3-2 is recorded as a pseudogene. There are 15 residues in the CDR3. This CDR3 is CASSQAHRVRRGYTF. The CDR3 coding sequence is TGTGCCAGCAGCCAAGCGCACAGGGTAAGACGTGGCTACACCTTC.

This clonotype appeared many times. The chain is built from TRBV7-9 and TRBJ2-7, with D perhaps matching TRBD1 (5 bases). Trimming stripped 1 base from V and 0 bases from J, with 7 bases between. CDR1 SEHNR and CDR2 FQNEAQ come from the germline V gene (reference sequence). The CDR3 sequence is 14 residues long. CDR3 sequence: CASSLVGPSYEQYF. As DNA, the CDR3 is TGTGCCAGCAGCTTAGTGGGGCCCTCCTACGAGCAGTACTTC.

This clonotype was counted many times. This chain connects TRBV28 to TRBJ2-7, with TRBD1 matching 8 bases. This CDR3 contains 15 residues. V was pared by 10 bases and J by 3 bases, with 14 bases of the junction left unmatched. CDR1 MDHEN and CDR2 SYDVKM come from the germline V gene. This CDR3 is CATLKGTGLIYEQYF. CDR3 nucleotides: TGTGCCACCCTAAAGGGGACAGGATTGATCTACGAGCAGTACTTC.

This clonotype was recorded at least ten times. The chain combines TRBV11-2 with TRBJ2-1; D remains ambiguous. Germline V CDR1 and CDR2: SGHAT, FQNNGV. Trimming shortened V by 1 base and J by 6 bases, and 7 bases separated the two germline ends. This CDR3 contains 13 residues. In nucleotides, the CDR3 is TGTGCCAGCAGCTTAGTAGTGGGCAATGAGCAGTTCTTC. Translating it yields CASSLVVGNEQFF.

As to this clonotype: A read error may be the cause here, since a much bigger clone is one base away. J is TRBJ1-3 and V is TRBV7-9; no clear D gene. This CDR3 has 14 residues. Germline V lookup: CDR1 SEHNR, CDR2 FQNEAQ (reference sequence). Trimming took off 1 base at V and 3 bases at J, with 7 bases between the two ends. The CDR3 bases are TGTGCCAGCAGCTTAGGTGCAGATGGAAACACCATATATTTT. Its protein is CASSLGADGNTIYF.

The table lists this clonotype with many counts. V and J are TRBV2 and TRBJ2-2, with a possible D match to TRBD2 (5 bases). Trimming took off 4 bases at V and 5 bases at J, with 14 bases between the two ends. The CDR3 contains 15 residues. CDR1 SNHLY and CDR2 FYNNEI come from the germline V gene. The CDR3: CASSAPGKFTGELFF. The CDR3 coding sequence is TGTGCCAGCAGTGCGCCGGGAAAGTTTACCGGGGAGCTGTTTTTT.

This clonotype came up once. Possible read error: a much larger clone is one base away. The J gene is TRBJ2-3, the V gene TRBV24-1; a possible D gene is TRBD1 (6 bases). The CDR3 runs to 14 residues. Germline V gives CDR1 KGHDR, CDR2 SFDVKD. CDR3 in amino acids: CATSGTGFTDTQSF. The CDR3 nucleotides read TGTGCCACCAGTGGAACAGGGTTCACAGATACGCAGTCTTTT.

This clonotype was seen ten or more times. V and J are TRBV6-1 and TRBJ1-1, with TRBD1 identical over 7 bases. Trimming removed 8 bases from V and 9 bases from J; junction bases left unmatched: 6. The CDR3 extends over 11 amino acids. From germline, CDR1 is MNHNS and CDR2 SASEGT. The CDR3: CASGTGEKAFF. The CDR3 nucleotides are TGTGCCAGCGGAACAGGGGAGAAAGCTTTCTTT.